What follows are 9 T cell receptor beta chains derived from one specimen sequenced in a study of blood T cell repertoires in COVID-19. Using immunoSEQ multiplex PCR, the repertoire was profiled, and TCRdb retains in-frame clones only, with some absent. The table records around 70,000 clones, approximately 78% of them present only once. The sequencing input was peripheral blood. These receptors all come from a woman aged 60-75 years with acute or convalescent COVID-19.

The chain recombines TRBV7-2 with TRBJ2-3, with unresolved D. From germline, CDR1 is SGHTA and CDR2 FQGNSA. V shed 3 bases and J shed 2 bases, with 6 bases lying between them. CDR3 length: 13 amino acids. The CDR3 loop reads CASSLTYTDTQYF. The CDR3 nucleotides read TGTGCCAGCAGCTTGACATACACAGATACGCAGTATTTT.

V and J are TRBV6-6 and TRBJ1-6; D gene ambiguous. The germline CDR1 and CDR2 sequences are MNHNY and SVGAGI (reference sequence). With 0 bases removed from V and 10 bases from J, the gap between germline ends came to 16 bases. The CDR3 contains 16 residues. The CDR3 coding sequence is TGTGCCAGCAGTTACTCGAAGACTGGGTTGGAGTCACCCCTCCACTTT. It translates to CASSYSKTGLESPLHF.

The V call is TRBV12-5, the J call TRBJ1-5, with unresolved D. This CDR3 is built from 15 residues. The germline V gene encodes CDR1 LGHNT and CDR2 FRNRAP. V lost 3 bases and J lost 5, with 14 bases in between. The CDR3 bases are TGTGCTAGTGGTTTAAGCAGGCGAGTCCATCAGCCCCAGCATTTT. Protein: CASGLSRRVHQPQHF.

The chain recombines TRBV3-1 (or the pseudogene TRBV3-2) with TRBJ1-6; D remains ambiguous. CDR1 LGHDT and CDR2 YNNKEL come from the germline V gene (reference sequence). The CDR3 length is 16 residues. The V end was cut by 4 bases, the J end by 0 bases, with 10 bases between. CDR3 sequence (DNA): TGTGCCAGCAGCCGACCCGGGAGCTCCTATAATTCACCCCTCCACTTT. This gives the protein CASSRPGSSYNSPLHF.

The rearrangement links TRBV10-3 to TRBJ2-1, with 7 bases identical to TRBD1. This CDR3 spans 16 amino acids. The V gene's germline CDR1 is ENHRY and CDR2 SYGVKD. V lost 3 bases and J lost 8; bases outside the gene matches: 13. This CDR3 is CAISDLIDRAIDEQFF. The CDR3 DNA is TGTGCCATCAGTGATCTAATCGACAGGGCCATAGATGAGCAGTTCTTC.

The chain links TRBV7-9 to TRBJ1-1; 10 nucleotides match TRBD1. The CDR3 has 15 residues. J lost 6 bases, V lost 7 bases, and 11 bases had no gene match. Per the germline V gene, CDR1 is SEHNR and CDR2 is FQNEAQ (reference sequence). The CDR3, as DNA: TGTGCCAGCACCATGACAGGGGGCGAAGTTGCTGAAGCTTTCTTT. Protein sequence: CASTMTGGEVAEAFF.

The chain combines TRBV18 with TRBJ1-2; D not certain. CDR3 length: 12 residues. Germline V gene data show CDR1 as KGHSH and CDR2 as LQKENI. Trimming took off 2 bases at V and 7 bases at J, with 8 bases between the two ends. Written as DNA, the CDR3 is TGTGCCAGCTCACCAGTCGACTCTGGCTACACCTTC. Amino acid sequence: CASSPVDSGYTF. Full variable domain (missing parts from reference TRBV18 and TRBJ1-2): NAGVMQNPRHLVRRRGQEARLRCSPMKGHSHVYWYRQLPEEGLKFMVYLQKENIIDESGMPKERFSAEFPKEGPSILRIQQVVRGDSAAYFCASSPVDSGYTFGSGTRLTVV.

The chain recombines TRBV12-5 with TRBJ1-5; D unclear. Between the trimmed V and J ends, which lost 2 bases and 10 bases, there was a span of 15 bases. The V gene's germline CDR1 is LGHNT and CDR2 FRNRAP. This CDR3 comprises 14 residues. The CDR3 sequence is CASGLREGISPQHF. CDR3 in DNA: TGTGCTAGTGGTTTGAGAGAGGGAATATCCCCCCAGCATTTT.

This clone has more than one count but fewer than ten. This chain joins TRBV7-8 and TRBJ2-5, with 7 bases fitting TRBD2. J was trimmed by 5 bases and V by 5 bases; bases with no gene match: 11. Germline assignment: CDR1 SGHVS and CDR2 FQNEAQ. This CDR3 contains 15 residues. CDR3 in DNA: TGTGCCAGCAGCAAGCGGGGAGGGGCTGGGGAGACCCAGTACTTC. This sequence encodes CASSKRGGAGETQYF.